The T cell receptor (beta chain) under discussion was sequenced for a study of molecular identifiers for immune sequencing clone quantification listed by TCRdb under 2018. Broadly, across the study: For a replicate experiment, the RNA from either approximately 20,000 or 98,000 naive CD8 T cells was divided into five aliquots, and four of those aliquots went on to sequencing. This methods study used CD8 T cells to benchmark TCR RNA copy counting and molecular-identifier clustering-based TCR repertoire sequencing (MIDCIRS).

A note on this clonotype: No antigen is known for it. No base quality values were provided; no much bigger clone lies one nucleotide off.

Here is what the overall study found, with its caveats: When barcode sub-clustering was left out, chimeric consensus sequences inflated TCR diversity, with chimeras reaching as high as 47%. Highly expanded clone sizes could be underestimated if identical TCR molecules share a barcode. A single cell's worth of spiked-in Jurkat TCR RNA was reported detectable even among under 1.1 million naive CD8 T cells. The naive libraries included spiked-in Jurkat TCR RNA (about nine copies' worth), and this Jurkat TCR RNA is not part of the donor repertoire. In CMV-specific effector cells, clones with more than 20 RNA copies accounted for over 97% of molecules, whereas in naive cells such clones accounted for under 1%. Modeling estimated about 3.3 recovered TCR RNA copies per cell, compared with roughly 10 by digital PCR, which implies 30% to 35% capture efficiency.

Libraries of naive CD8 T cells were built from anywhere between roughly 17,000 and 1,100,000 sorted cells, with 10%, 30% or 50% of the purified RNA used. Naive CD8 T cells were FACS-sorted as CD8+CD4-CCR7+CD45RA+ on a BD FACSAria II into RLT Plus buffer. Roughly 10 TCR copies' worth of Jurkat RNA were spiked into about 20,000-1,100,000 naive CD8 T cell samples to test detection sensitivity. CD8 T cells were enriched using RosetteSep CD8+ T Cell Enrichment Cocktail and Ficoll-Paque, and the enriched cells then underwent ACK red cell lysis. CDR1 and CDR2, looked up from the germline V gene, are MDHEN and SYDVKM. Compared with germline, V lacks 3 bases and J lacks 3 bases; bases without a gene match: 5. Counted from cysteine to phenylalanine, this CDR3 has 14 amino acids. The kept DNA is CDR3 alone, 42 bases in frame from the first base. The receptor library was made with PCR. The instrument given in TCRdb is NextSeq 500. Bulk TCR libraries were made following a previously described method, with the TCR primers given in Table S5. Purification of total RNA was performed with the Qiagen AllPrep DNA/RNA kit. Before analysis, reads from multiple sequencing runs of the same library were pooled. Turning to the authors' computational methods: Only reads with exact TCR constant sequence were kept, trimmed to 150 nt, and grouped by their 12-nt molecular barcodes. Reads in each barcode group were sub-clustered using a 15% Levenshtein threshold, and a quality-weighted consensus sequence was built for each RNA molecule. Non-functional sequences were excluded, and lower-count sequences lying one edit away from another sequence were also excluded. Barcode sub-clusters with fewer than 20% of the maximum read count were removed, based on fitting two negative binomial distributions. TCRdb reworked the public reads: Q25 trimming with fastp, MiXCR clone assembly, productive beta chains retained. Merged by CDR3 protein, the rows form single entries marked with the most common genes and DNA. These V and J calls originate from TCRdb's pipeline instead of the authors' own analysis. The sample table records a few hundred thousand distinct CDR3 sequences; about 25% of these occur just once. The ten biggest clones cover about 0.75% of the sample.

The sequenced material came from naive CD8+ T cells from blood, with Jurkat cell RNA spiked in. The meaning of the sample's cell subset or site label: FACS-sorted CD8+CD4-CCR7+CD45RA+ naive T cells. The chain is made from TRBV28 and TRBJ2-7; 7 junctional bases match TRBD1. The TCR originated in a human donor in good health. Some libraries in this study had Jurkat cell RNA spiked in. For the CDR3, the sequence is CASSFGRQGYEQYF. The nucleotides are TGTGCCAGCAGTTTCGGCAGACAGGGCTACGAGCAGTACTTC.